This T cell receptor (beta chain) was profiled in a study of blood T cell repertoires in COVID-19. At the level of the study: COVID-19 samples, acute and convalescent, were from the United States, Italy and Spain.

CDR1 is DFQATT and CDR2 is SNEGSKA in the germline V gene (reference sequence). This CDR3 spans 13 amino acids. V gave up 3 bases and J gave up 0 bases; unmatched junction bases: 1. The method was immunoSEQ multiplex PCR; TCRdb's version includes in-frame clones alone and lacks a portion of them. In the table there are roughly 190,000 clones, 80% to 85% of which are singletons. The sample taken for sequencing was peripheral blood. The V call is TRBV20-1, the J call TRBJ1-1; 7 nucleotides line up with TRBD1. The origin of this receptor is a human donor in a cohort sampled during active COVID-19. CDR3 nucleotide sequence: TGCAGTGCTAGTGGGACAGTGAACACTGAAGCTTTCTTT. Translating it yields CSASGTVNTEAFF.